This TCR beta chain was sequenced during a study of early T cells in non-severe SARS-CoV-2 infection. This clonotype appeared a few times. Its antigen is unidentified. Trimming left V 3 bases short and J 3 bases short, with 14 bases between. CDR1 MNHEY and CDR2 SMNVEV come from the germline V gene (reference sequence). CDR3 length: 15 amino acids. The library protocol tagged individual cDNA molecules with unique molecular identifiers. TCRdb itself ran the 5' RACE reads through MiXCR, one entry per CDR3 protein. The sample lists roughly 52,000 distinct CDR3 sequences, around 8% occurring once. Study outcomes and limitations: A preference for anti-spike CD8 responses marked VDJdb matching, which missed private and CD4 specificities.

Sequenced sample: whole blood. The origin of this receptor is an adult who was a healthcare worker with PCR-confirmed SARS-CoV-2 infection or an uninfected control (not recorded which). The rearrangement joins TRBV27 to TRBJ1-2; D is uncertain. This CDR3 is CASSFREPEDYGYTF. The CDR3 bases are TGTGCCAGCAGTTTCCGAGAGCCTGAAGACTATGGCTACACCTTC.